This T cell receptor (beta chain) was identified in a study of T cell repertoires in cytomegalovirus infection. The wider study: Epitope selection comprised recently identified HLA-C-restricted CMV epitopes and well-studied HLA-B-restricted CMV epitopes. Based on public TCR beta signatures, there were indications of CMV infection and of a matching HLA type.

On this clonotype itself: Its target is unknown.

The study, taken as a whole, reports: Cumulative frequency of public TCR beta families picked out carriers of CMV plus the relevant HLA. CMV-specific TCR beta clonotypes restricted by HLA-C dominated the ex vivo response.

TCRdb itself ran the reads through MiXCR, one entry per CDR3 protein. The data contain approximately 910,000 distinct CDR3 sequences, more than 25% of them seen just once; the ten biggest clones take up over 13%. Trimming shortened V by 4 bases and J by 2 bases, and 12 bases separated the two germline ends. CDR3 length: 15 amino acids. Looked up from germline, CDR1 is SEHNR and CDR2 is FQNEAQ (reference sequence). The source material was cultured CD8+ T cells from PBMCs, sampled from culture after CMV antigen stimulation. This receptor was taken from a human donor in good health (CMV status not recorded). Some clones in this sample may be carry-over from other donors' samples. V usage is TRBV7-9 and J usage is TRBJ1-3, with a tentative D call TRBD1 (6 bases). The CDR3 loop reads CASSSGQIPGNTIYF. CDR3 in DNA: TGTGCCAGCAGCTCCGGACAGATCCCTGGAAACACCATATATTTT. Based on the CDR3 plus reference TRBV7-9 and TRBJ1-3, the full variable domain is DTGVSQNPRHKITKRGQNVTFRCDPISEHNRLYWYRQTLGQGPEFLTYFQNEAQLEKSRLLSDRFSAERPKGSFSTLEIQRTEQGDSAMYLCASSSGQIPGNTIYFGEGSWLTVV.